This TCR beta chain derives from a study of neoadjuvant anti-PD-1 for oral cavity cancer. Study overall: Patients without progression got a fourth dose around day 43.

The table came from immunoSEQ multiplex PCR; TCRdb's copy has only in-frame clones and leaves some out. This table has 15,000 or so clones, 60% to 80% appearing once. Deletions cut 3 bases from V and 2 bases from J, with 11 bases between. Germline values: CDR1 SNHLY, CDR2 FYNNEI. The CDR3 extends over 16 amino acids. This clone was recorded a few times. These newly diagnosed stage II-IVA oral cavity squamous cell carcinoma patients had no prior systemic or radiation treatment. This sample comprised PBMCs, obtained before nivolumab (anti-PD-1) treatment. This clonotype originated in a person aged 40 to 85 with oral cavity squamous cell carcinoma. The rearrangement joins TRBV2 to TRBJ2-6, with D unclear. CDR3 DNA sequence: TGTGCCAGCAGTGACCCAGACATAGCTGGGGCCAACGTCCTGACTTTC. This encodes CASSDPDIAGANVLTF.